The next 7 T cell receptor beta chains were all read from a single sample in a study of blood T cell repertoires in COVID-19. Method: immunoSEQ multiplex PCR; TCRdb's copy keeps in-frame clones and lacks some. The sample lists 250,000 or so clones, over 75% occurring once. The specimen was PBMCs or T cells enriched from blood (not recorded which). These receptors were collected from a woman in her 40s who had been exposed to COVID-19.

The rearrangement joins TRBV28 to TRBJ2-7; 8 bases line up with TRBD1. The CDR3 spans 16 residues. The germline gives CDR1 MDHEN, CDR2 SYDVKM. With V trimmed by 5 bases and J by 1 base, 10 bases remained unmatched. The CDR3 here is CASSMSPDRVSYEQYF. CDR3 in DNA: TGTGCCAGCAGTATGTCTCCGGACAGGGTTTCCTACGAGCAGTACTTC.

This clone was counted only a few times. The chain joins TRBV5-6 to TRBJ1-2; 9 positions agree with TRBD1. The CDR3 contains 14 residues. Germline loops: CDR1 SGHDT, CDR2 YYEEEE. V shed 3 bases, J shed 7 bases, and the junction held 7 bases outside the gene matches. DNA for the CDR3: TGTGCCAGCAGCTCAGGACAGGGGCATATTGGCTACACCTTC. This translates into CASSSGQGHIGYTF.

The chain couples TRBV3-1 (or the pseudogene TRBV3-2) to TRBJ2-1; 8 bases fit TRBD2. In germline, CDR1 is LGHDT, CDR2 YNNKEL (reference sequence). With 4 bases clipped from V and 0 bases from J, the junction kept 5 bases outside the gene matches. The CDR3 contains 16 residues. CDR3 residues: CASSPLADSSYNEQFF. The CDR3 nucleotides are TGTGCCAGCAGCCCACTAGCGGACAGCTCCTACAATGAGCAGTTCTTC.

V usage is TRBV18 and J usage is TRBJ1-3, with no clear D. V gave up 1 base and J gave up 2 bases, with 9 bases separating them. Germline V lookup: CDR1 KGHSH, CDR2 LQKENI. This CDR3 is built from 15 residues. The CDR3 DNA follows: TGTGCCAGCTCACCACGACTTCAAGCTGGAAACACCATATATTTT. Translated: CASSPRLQAGNTIYF.

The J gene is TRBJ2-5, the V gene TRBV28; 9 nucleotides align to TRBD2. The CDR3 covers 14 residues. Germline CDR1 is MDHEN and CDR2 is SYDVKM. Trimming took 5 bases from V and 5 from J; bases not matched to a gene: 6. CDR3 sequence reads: CASSVGLARETQYF. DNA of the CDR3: TGTGCCAGCAGTGTGGGACTAGCAAGGGAGACCCAGTACTTC.

For the CDR3, the DNA is TGTGCCAGTAGTAGGCAGGGGACGACTAACTATGGCTACACCTTC. Translation: CASSRQGTTNYGYTF. V is TRBV19 and J is TRBJ1-2, with D possibly TRBD1 on 6 matching bases. This CDR3 is 15 amino acids long. Trimming left V 4 bases short and J 0 bases short, with 12 bases between. The germline gives CDR1 LNHDA, CDR2 SQIVND (reference sequence).

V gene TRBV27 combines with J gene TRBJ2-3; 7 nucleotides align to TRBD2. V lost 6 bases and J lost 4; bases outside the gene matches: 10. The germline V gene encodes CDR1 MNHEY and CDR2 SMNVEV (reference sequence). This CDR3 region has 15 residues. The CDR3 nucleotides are TGTGCCAGCAGCTCTGGCGGGAGCATCCCAGATACGCAGTATTTT. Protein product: CASSSGGSIPDTQYF.